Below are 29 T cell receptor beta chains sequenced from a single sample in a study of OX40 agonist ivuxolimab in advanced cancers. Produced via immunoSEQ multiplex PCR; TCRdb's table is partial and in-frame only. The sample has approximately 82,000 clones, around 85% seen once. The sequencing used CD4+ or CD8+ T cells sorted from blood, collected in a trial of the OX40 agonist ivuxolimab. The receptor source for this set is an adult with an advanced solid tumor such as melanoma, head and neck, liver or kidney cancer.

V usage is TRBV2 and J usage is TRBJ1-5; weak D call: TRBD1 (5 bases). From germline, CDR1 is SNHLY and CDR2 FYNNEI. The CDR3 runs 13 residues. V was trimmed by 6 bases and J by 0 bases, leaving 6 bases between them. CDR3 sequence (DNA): TGTGCCAGCAGACAGGATAGCAATCAGCCCCAGCATTTT. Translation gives CASRQDSNQPQHF.

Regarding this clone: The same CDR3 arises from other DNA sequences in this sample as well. CDR3 protein: CTSSQEGGLYGYTF. The CDR3 DNA is TGCACCAGCAGTCAAGAAGGAGGGTTGTATGGCTACACCTTC. The chain employs TRBV1 and TRBJ1-2. TRBV1 is an annotated pseudogene. This CDR3 has 14 residues.

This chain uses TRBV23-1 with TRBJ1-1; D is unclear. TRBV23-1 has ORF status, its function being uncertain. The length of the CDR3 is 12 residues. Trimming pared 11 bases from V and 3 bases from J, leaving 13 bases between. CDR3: CAPTAKDTEAFF. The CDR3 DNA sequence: TGCGCCCCTACCGCCAAGGACACTGAAGCTTTCTTT.

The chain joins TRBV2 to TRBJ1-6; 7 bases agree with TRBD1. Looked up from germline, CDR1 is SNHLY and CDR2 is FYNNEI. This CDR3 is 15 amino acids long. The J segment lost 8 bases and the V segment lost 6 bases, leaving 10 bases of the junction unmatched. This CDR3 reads CASSATGREDSPLHF. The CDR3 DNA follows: TGTGCCAGCAGCGCGACAGGGAGAGAAGATTCACCCCTCCACTTT.

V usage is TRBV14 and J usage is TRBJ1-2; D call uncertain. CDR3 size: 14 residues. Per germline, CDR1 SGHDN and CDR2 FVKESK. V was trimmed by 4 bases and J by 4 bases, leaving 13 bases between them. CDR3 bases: TGTGCCAGCAGCCGACGGCGGACTCCCTATGGCTACACCTTC. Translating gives CASSRRRTPYGYTF.

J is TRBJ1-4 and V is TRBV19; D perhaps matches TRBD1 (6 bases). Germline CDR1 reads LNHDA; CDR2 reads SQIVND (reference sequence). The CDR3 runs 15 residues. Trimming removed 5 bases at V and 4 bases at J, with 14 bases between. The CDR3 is CASSAHRANNEKLFF. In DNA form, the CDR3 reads TGTGCCAGTAGTGCACACAGGGCAAATAATGAAAAACTGTTTTTT.

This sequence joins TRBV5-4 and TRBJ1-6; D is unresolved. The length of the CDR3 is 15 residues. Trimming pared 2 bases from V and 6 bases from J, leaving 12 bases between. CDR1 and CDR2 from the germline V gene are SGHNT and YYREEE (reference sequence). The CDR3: CASSFAEISNSPLHF. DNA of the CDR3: TGTGCCAGCAGCTTTGCTGAGATAAGTAATTCACCCCTCCACTTT.

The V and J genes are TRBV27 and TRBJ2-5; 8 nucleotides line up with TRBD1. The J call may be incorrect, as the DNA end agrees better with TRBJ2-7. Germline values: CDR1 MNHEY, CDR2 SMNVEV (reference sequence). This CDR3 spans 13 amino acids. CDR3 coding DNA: TGTGCCACCAGAAGACAGGGGCCCTACGAGCAGTACTTC. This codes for CATRRQGPYEQYF.

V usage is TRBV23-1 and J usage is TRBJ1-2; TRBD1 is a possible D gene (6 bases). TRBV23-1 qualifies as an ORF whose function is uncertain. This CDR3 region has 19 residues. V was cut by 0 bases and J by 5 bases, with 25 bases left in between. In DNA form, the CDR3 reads TGCGCCAGCAGTCAATCGTCCGGGGGCGATGATGATGGGGGTTATGGCTACACCTTC. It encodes CASSQSSGGDDDGGYGYTF.

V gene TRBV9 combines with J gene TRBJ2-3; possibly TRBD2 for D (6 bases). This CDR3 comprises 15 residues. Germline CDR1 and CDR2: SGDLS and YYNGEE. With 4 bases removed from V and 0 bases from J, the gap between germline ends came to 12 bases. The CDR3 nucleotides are TGTGCCAGCAGCCGGGACGGGACTAGCACAGATACGCAGTATTTT. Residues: CASSRDGTSTDTQYF.

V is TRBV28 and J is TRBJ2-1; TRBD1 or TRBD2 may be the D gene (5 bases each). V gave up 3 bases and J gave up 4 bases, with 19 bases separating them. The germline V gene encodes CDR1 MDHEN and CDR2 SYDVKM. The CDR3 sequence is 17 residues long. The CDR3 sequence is CASSFQEGTNPYNEQFF. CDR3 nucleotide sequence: TGTGCCAGCAGTTTCCAAGAAGGGACCAACCCTTACAATGAGCAGTTCTTC.

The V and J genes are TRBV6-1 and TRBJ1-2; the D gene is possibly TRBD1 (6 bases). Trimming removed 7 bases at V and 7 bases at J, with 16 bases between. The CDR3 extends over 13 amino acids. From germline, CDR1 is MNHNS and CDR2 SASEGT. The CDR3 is CASNQQGLGGYTF. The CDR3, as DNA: TGTGCCAGCAATCAACAGGGTTTAGGTGGCTACACCTTC.

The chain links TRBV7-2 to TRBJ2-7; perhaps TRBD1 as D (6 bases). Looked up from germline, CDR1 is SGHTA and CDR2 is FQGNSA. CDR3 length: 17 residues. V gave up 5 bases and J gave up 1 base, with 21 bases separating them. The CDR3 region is CASSAVYGTPGSYEQYF. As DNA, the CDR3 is TGTGCCAGCAGCGCAGTCTACGGGACACCAGGGTCCTACGAGCAGTACTTC.

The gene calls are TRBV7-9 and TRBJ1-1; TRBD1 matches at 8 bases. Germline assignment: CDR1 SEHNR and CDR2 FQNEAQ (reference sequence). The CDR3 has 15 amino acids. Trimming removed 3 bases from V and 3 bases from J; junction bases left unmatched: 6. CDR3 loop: CASSLLQGGDTEAFF. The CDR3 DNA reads TGTGCCAGCAGCTTGTTACAGGGGGGTGACACTGAAGCTTTCTTT.

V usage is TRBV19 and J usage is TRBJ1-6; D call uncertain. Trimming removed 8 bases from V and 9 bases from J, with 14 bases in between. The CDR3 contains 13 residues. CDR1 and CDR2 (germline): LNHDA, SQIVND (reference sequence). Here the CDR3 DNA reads TGTGCCAGTGGCTTGGGGAATGCTTCACCCCTCCACTTT. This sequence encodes CASGLGNASPLHF.

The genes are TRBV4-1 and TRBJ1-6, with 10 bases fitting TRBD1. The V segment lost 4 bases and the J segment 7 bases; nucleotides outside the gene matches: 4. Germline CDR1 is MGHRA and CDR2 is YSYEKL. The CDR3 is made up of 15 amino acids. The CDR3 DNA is TGCGCCAGCAGCCTGCAGGGACAGGGGAATTCACCCCTCCACTTT. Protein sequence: CASSLQGQGNSPLHF.

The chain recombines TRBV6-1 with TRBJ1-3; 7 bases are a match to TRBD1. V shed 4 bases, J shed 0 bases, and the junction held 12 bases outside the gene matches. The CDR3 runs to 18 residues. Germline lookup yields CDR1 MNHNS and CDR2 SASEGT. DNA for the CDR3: TGTGCCAGCAGTGCCCCGACAGGGCAAACGTTCTCTGGAAACACCATATATTTT. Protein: CASSAPTGQTFSGNTIYF.

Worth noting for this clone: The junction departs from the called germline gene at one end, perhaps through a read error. The CDR3 nucleotides are TGTGCCAGCAGCCTAACGCCGGGACAGGGGGTTGGCTACACCTTC. It is translated as CASSLTPGQGVGYTF. The genes are TRBV7-3 and TRBJ1-2; 11 bases agree with TRBD1. The CDR3 is 15 amino acids. Germline V gives CDR1 SGHTA, CDR2 FQGTGA.

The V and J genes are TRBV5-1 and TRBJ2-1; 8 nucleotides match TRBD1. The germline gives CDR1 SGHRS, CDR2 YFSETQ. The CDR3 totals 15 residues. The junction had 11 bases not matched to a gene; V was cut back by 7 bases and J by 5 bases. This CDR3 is CASVRDRSSDNEQFF. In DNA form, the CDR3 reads TGCGCCAGCGTGAGGGACAGGTCGTCCGACAATGAGCAGTTCTTC.

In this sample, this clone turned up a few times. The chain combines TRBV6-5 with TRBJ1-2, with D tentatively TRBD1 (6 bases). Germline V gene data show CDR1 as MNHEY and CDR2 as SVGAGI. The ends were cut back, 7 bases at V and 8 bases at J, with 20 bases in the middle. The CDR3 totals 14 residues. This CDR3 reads CASNPRGGARGYTF. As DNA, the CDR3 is TGTGCCAGCAATCCCCGTGGGGGGGCGAGAGGCTACACCTTC.

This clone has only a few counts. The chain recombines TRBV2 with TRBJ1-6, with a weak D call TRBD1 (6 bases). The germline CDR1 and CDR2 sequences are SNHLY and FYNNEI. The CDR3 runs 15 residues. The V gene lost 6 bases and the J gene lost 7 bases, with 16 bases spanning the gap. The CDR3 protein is CASRGFRTDNSPLHF. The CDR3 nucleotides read TGTGCCAGCAGGGGGTTCAGGACAGACAATTCACCCCTCCACTTT.

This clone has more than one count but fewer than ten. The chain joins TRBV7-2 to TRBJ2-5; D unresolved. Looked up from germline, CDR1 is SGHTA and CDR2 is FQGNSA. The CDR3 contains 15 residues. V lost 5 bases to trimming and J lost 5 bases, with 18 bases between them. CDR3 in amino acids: CASSPRSAAAETQYF. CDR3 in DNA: TGTGCCAGCAGCCCCCGGAGCGCGGCGGCGGAGACCCAGTACTTC.

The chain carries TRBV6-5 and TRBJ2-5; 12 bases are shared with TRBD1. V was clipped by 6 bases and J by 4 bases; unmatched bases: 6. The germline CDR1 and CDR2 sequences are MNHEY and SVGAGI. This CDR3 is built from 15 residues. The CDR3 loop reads CASRPGTGGLETQYF. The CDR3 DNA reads TGTGCCAGCAGACCCGGGACAGGGGGCCTAGAGACCCAGTACTTC.

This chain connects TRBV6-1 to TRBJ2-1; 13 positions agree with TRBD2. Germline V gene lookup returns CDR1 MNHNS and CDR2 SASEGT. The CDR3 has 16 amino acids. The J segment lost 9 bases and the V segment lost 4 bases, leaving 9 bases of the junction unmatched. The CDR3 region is CASSVLLAGGPPEQFF. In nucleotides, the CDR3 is TGTGCCAGCAGTGTCCTACTAGCGGGGGGGCCACCTGAGCAGTTCTTC.

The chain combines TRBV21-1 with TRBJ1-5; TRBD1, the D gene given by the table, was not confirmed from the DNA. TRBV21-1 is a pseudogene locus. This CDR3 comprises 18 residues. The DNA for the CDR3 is TGTGCCAGCAGCAAGGGCCCAGGACAGCGCACGAGCAATCAGCCCCAGCATTTT. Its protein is CASSKGPGQRTSNQPQHF.

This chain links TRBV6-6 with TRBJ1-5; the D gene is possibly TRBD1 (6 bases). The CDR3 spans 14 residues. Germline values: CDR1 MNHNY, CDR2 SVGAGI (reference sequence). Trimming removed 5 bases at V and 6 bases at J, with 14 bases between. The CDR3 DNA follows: TGTGCCAGCAGTCTACAGGGTAAACTTCAGCCCCAGCATTTT. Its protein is CASSLQGKLQPQHF.

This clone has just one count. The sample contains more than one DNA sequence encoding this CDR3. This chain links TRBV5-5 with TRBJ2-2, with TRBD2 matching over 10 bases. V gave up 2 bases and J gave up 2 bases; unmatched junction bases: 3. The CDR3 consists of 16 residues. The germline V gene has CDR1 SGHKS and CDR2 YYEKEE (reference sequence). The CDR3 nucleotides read TGTGCCAGCAGCTTTCTAGCGGGGGACAACACCGGGGAGCTGTTTTTT. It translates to CASSFLAGDNTGELFF.

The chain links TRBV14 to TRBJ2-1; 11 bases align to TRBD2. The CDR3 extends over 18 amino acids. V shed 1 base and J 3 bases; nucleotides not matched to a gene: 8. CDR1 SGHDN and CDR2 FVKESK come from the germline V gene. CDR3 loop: CASSQVLTSGGFYNEQFF. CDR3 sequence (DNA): TGTGCCAGCAGCCAAGTCTTAACTAGCGGGGGATTCTACAATGAGCAGTTCTTC.

CDR3 DNA sequence: TGTGCCAGCAGTTTTATGAGTGGTTCGGGCTACACCTTC. It is translated as CASSFMSGSGYTF. The chain carries TRBV28 and TRBJ1-2; D remains unclear. Trimming took off 3 bases at V and 8 bases at J, with 13 bases between the two ends. Per germline, CDR1 MDHEN and CDR2 SYDVKM. There are 13 residues in the CDR3.